This T cell receptor beta chain was sequenced in a study of T cell responses to AZD1222 COVID-19 vaccine. The germline V gene encodes CDR1 SNHLY and CDR2 FYNNEI. J lost 6 bases, V lost 6 bases, and 15 bases had no gene match. This CDR3 is 16 amino acids long. Repertoires were generated with immunoSEQ multiplex PCR, while TCRdb's copy carries only in-frame clones and drops some. The table lists 130,000 to 150,000 clones, about 90% of them singletons, with 3.8% in the top ten. Details on this clone: Its specificity is unknown.

Study-level points and caveats: Regions left unmutated in variants are reportedly the target of nearly half of spike-specific TCRs. Spike as a whole was targeted by vaccine-associated CD4 TCRs, dominant at 160-218 and 743-854. Researchers took repertoire samples only after the peak T cell response had come. Donors, mostly white British, included more females; clonal diversity was possibly underestimated.

The starting material was peripheral blood, obtained 28 days after the second AZD1222 dose. This chain uses TRBV2 with TRBJ1-2, with 8 bases that match TRBD1. The receptor's source is an adult who received the AZD1222 COVID-19 vaccine. CDR3 nucleotides: TGTGCCAGCAGGATTCTTTTCCCCTTGACAGGGGATGGCTACACCTTC. Translating gives CASRILFPLTGDGYTF.